Presented here are 20 T cell receptor beta chains from one specimen sequenced in a study of T cell repertoires in cytomegalovirus infection (dated by TCRdb to about 2019). Instrument used: Illumina HiSeq 1500. TCRdb ran its own pipeline on the public reads, namely fastp trimming at Q25 and MiXCR clone calling, and kept in-frame beta chains. Under each unique CDR3 protein, matching rows form one entry showing the most common genes and DNA. This sample is represented by 500,000 or so distinct CDR3 sequences; approximately 15% of them were singletons. The ten largest clones capture 20% to 30% of the sample. The specimen sequenced was CD8+ T cells from PBMCs. The receptor source for this set is a human donor in good health (CMV status not recorded). Some clones in this sample may be carry-over from other donors' samples.

The chain recombines TRBV5-4 with TRBJ1-2; D not certain. CDR1 SGHNT and CDR2 YYREEE come from the germline V gene (reference sequence). This CDR3 has 14 residues. The germline V and J ends were trimmed by 5 bases and 6 bases, with 17 bases remaining between them. For the CDR3, the DNA is TGTGCCAGCAGTGAGCTTGGAGTCAGCCATGGCTACACCTTC. Amino acids: CASSELGVSHGYTF.

This clonotype was counted between two and nine times. The chain is built from TRBV7-9 and TRBJ2-7; D ambiguous. CDR3 length equals 11 residues. V dropped 5 bases and J dropped 9 bases, with 11 bases sitting between them. Germline V gene sequence: CDR1 SEHNR, CDR2 FQNEAQ (reference sequence). The CDR3 here is CASSQRFLQYF. As DNA, the CDR3 is TGTGCCAGCAGCCAACGGTTTTTGCAGTACTTC.

This clonotype was recorded at least ten times. The chain employs TRBV5-5 and TRBJ2-1; TRBD2 aligns across 7 bases. V trimming: 3 bases; J trimming: 10 bases; junction bases outside the gene matches: 10. The germline gives CDR1 SGHKS, CDR2 YYEKEE (reference sequence). CDR3 length equals 14 residues. CDR3 DNA: TGTGCCAGCAGCTCCGGGACTACTACACGGGAGCAGTTCTTC. Encoded protein: CASSSGTTTREQFF.

At least ten counts were recorded for this clonotype. CDR3 region: CASSPWTSGSRNEQFF. The CDR3 DNA reads TGTGCCAGCAGCCCCTGGACTAGCGGGTCGAGAAATGAGCAGTTCTTC. The chain employs TRBV14 and TRBJ2-1, with 11 bases fitting TRBD2. This CDR3 contains 16 residues. Per the germline V gene, CDR1 is SGHDN and CDR2 is FVKESK. The junction had 9 bases not matched to a gene; V was cut back by 4 bases and J by 7 bases. The full variable domain, its missing parts supplied by reference TRBV14 and TRBJ2-1, is EAGVTQFPSHSVIEKGQTVTLRCDPISGHDNLYWYRRVMGKEIKFLLHFVKESKQDESGMPNNRFLAERTGGTYSTLKVQPAELEDSGVYFCASSPWTSGSRNEQFFGPGTRLTVL.

There are a few counts of this clonotype. This chain uses TRBV5-6 with TRBJ1-1, with D possibly matching TRBD1 (6 bases). The V gene's germline CDR1 is SGHDT and CDR2 YYEEEE. Between the trimmed V and J ends, which lost 3 bases and 3 bases, there was a span of 18 bases. The CDR3 spans 16 residues. This CDR3 reads CASSYTGSRFYTEAFF. As DNA, the CDR3 is TGTGCCAGCAGCTATACAGGGAGTAGGTTTTACACTGAAGCTTTCTTT.

This clonotype has a handful of counts. CDR3 sequence: CATVSEASPGANVLTF. For the CDR3, the DNA is TGTGCCACGGTGTCCGAAGCCTCCCCTGGGGCCAACGTCCTGACTTTC. The chain is built from TRBV24-1 and TRBJ2-6, with no clear D. The CDR3 extends over 16 amino acids. CDR1 is KGHDR, CDR2 SFDVKD, per germline. Trimming shortened V by 10 bases and J by 2 bases, and 17 bases separated the two germline ends.

This clonotype was recorded many times. The rearrangement links TRBV11-2 to TRBJ2-7; D possibly corresponds to TRBD2 (5 bases). Trimming shortened V by 5 bases and J by 1 base, and 18 bases separated the two germline ends. Germline V gene sequence: CDR1 SGHAT, CDR2 FQNNGV. This CDR3 is 16 amino acids long. CDR3 bases: TGTGCCAGCAGCCCCTGGGCAAGCGGAGCTTCCTACGAGCAGTACTTC. It specifies CASSPWASGASYEQYF.

V and J are TRBV14 and TRBJ2-7, with D maybe TRBD1 (6 bases). V lost 1 base, J lost 3 bases, and 22 bases lay in between. This CDR3 is built from 18 residues. Germline-derived CDR1 and CDR2 are SGHDN and FVKESK. The DNA for the CDR3 is TGTGCCAGCAGCCAAGCGGACAGCCCCCCGCAAACGAACTACGAGCAGTACTTC. The encoded protein is CASSQADSPPQTNYEQYF.

As for this clonotype: At one end, the junction sequence differs from germline, possibly due to a read error. The chain is built from TRBV7-6 and TRBJ2-7; 9 bases align to TRBD2. The CDR3 sequence is 13 residues long. From germline, CDR1 is SGHVS and CDR2 FNYEAQ. The CDR3, as DNA: TGTGCCAGCAGCTCCGGGACTAGCTACGGGCAGTACTTC. Its translation is CASSSGTSYGQYF.

This clonotype was observed many times. The chain links TRBV6-1 to TRBJ2-2, with 15 bases matching TRBD2. CDR3 length: 19 residues. Trimming cost V 4 bases and J 0 bases; bases outside gene matches: 6. CDR1 MNHNS and CDR2 SASEGT come from the germline V gene. The CDR3 sequence: CASSGGTSGGLTNTGELFF. In DNA form, the CDR3 reads TGTGCCAGCAGTGGGGGGACTAGCGGGGGGTTAACGAACACCGGGGAGCTGTTTTTT.

This clonotype has more than one count but fewer than ten. This chain connects TRBV10-3 to TRBJ2-1, with TRBD2 identical over 9 bases. Looked up from germline, CDR1 is ENHRY and CDR2 is SYGVKD. The CDR3 covers 18 residues. J lost 10 bases, V lost 0 bases, and 16 bases had no gene match. The CDR3 loop reads CAISESGAGGPPGDEQFF. CDR3 bases: TGTGCCATCAGTGAGTCGGGAGCGGGAGGCCCTCCGGGAGACGAGCAGTTCTTC.

V is TRBV6-1 and J is TRBJ1-1, with TRBD1 identical over 9 bases. Germline trimming cut 2 bases from V and 7 bases from J; bases unmatched to any gene: 8. The germline V gene has CDR1 MNHNS and CDR2 SASEGT. CDR3 length: 15 amino acids. The CDR3 region is CASSERGQGPNEAFF. CDR3 DNA sequence: TGTGCCAGCAGTGAACGGGGACAGGGTCCTAATGAAGCTTTCTTT.

The chain employs TRBV27 and TRBJ1-5; unclear D gene. CDR1 MNHEY and CDR2 SMNVEV come from the germline V gene (reference sequence). The CDR3 has 14 residues. The ends were cut back, 9 bases at V and 3 bases at J, with 15 bases in the middle. CDR3 coding DNA: TGTGCCAGTTCCCCTGGGGAGGCCAATCAGCCCCAGCATTTT. Residues: CASSPGEANQPQHF.

With regard to this clonotype: A single base separates this from a much larger clone, so it may be a read error. The J gene is TRBJ1-4, the V gene TRBV2; no definite D call. In germline, CDR1 is SNHLY, CDR2 FYNNEI. This CDR3 is 15 amino acids long. The CDR3 spells CASSESGRINEILFF. The CDR3 DNA is TGTGCCAGCAGTGAAAGTGGACGGATTAATGAAATACTGTTTTTT.

This clonotype was seen only a few times. This chain connects TRBV10-3 to TRBJ2-2; tentative D call: TRBD1 (5 bases). V lost 3 bases to trimming and J lost 1 base, with 9 bases between them. The germline V gene has CDR1 ENHRY and CDR2 SYGVKD. There are 15 residues in the CDR3. The CDR3 here is CAISDWQGNTGELFF. The DNA for the CDR3 is TGTGCCATCAGTGACTGGCAGGGGAACACCGGGGAGCTGTTTTTT.

This clonotype was picked up a small number of times. CDR3 residues: CAWSTGTDQPQHF. In DNA, the CDR3 is TGTGCCTGGAGTACAGGGACCGATCAGCCCCAGCATTTT. The chain uses TRBV30 and TRBJ1-5, with D maybe TRBD1 (6 bases). This CDR3 comprises 13 residues. The V end was cut by 2 bases, the J end by 5 bases, with 10 bases between. From germline, CDR1 is GTSNPN and CDR2 SVGIG (reference sequence).

The table lists this clonotype with many counts. This chain connects TRBV12-5 to TRBJ2-2, with TRBD2 as a possible D gene (6 bases). The CDR3 is 15 residues long. The V end was cut by 4 bases, the J end by 2 bases, with 11 bases between. Germline CDR1 and CDR2: LGHNT and FRNRAP. CDR3 DNA: TGTGCTAGTGGTTCGGGACTTTCTAACACCGGGGAGCTGTTTTTT. The encoded protein is CASGSGLSNTGELFF. Full variable domain (outside the CDR3, taken from reference TRBV12-5 and TRBJ2-2): DARVTQTPRHKVTEMGQEVTMRCQPILGHNTVFWYRQTMMQGLELLAYFRNRAPLDDSGMPKDRFSAEMPDATLATLKIQPSEPRDSAVYFCASGSGLSNTGELFFGEGSRLTVL.

The chain uses TRBV6-1 and TRBJ2-7; 7 positions match TRBD1. With V trimmed by 8 bases and J by 1 base, 17 bases remained unmatched. From germline, CDR1 is MNHNS and CDR2 SASEGT. This CDR3 region has 17 residues. Here the CDR3 DNA reads TGTGCCAGCCAGGGGGAGAGTCCAGGAAGAAGGTCCTACGAGCAGTACTTC. Its protein product is CASQGESPGRRSYEQYF.

About this clonotype itself: The germline gene is not matched at one end of the junction; a read error may be the cause. V is TRBV6-5 and J is TRBJ2-7; D may be TRBD1 or TRBD2 (6 bases each). Germline V gives CDR1 MNHEY, CDR2 SVGAGI. This CDR3 is 15 amino acids long. CDR3 nucleotide sequence: TGTGCCAGCACCGTAAGTCGGGGGCTAGGCTACGTGCAGTGCTTC. Amino acid sequence: CASTVSRGLGYVQCF.

This clonotype was detected ten times or more. The chain combines TRBV6-5 with TRBJ2-1; TRBD2 is a possible D gene (6 bases). The CDR3 length is 14 residues. The ends were cut back, 7 bases at V and 7 bases at J, with 17 bases in the middle. Germline V gene data show CDR1 as MNHEY and CDR2 as SVGAGI. As DNA, the CDR3 is TGTGCCAGCACCATGCGGGACGGTTTAAATGAGCAGTTCTTC. Protein product: CASTMRDGLNEQFF.